The clone carrying this T cell receptor (beta chain) has just one count. This sample is drawn from a study of blood T cell repertoires in COVID-19. Study summary: Spain, Italy and the United States supplied samples that represented acute and convalescent COVID-19. The cDNA or gDNA used as material had been derived from T cells, B-cell-depleted T cells, or PBMCs.

In the original processing: Reference gene primer amplification yielded estimated nucleated cell counts. TCRdb keeps only in-frame clones here, not all; method: immunoSEQ multiplex PCR. V and J calls and clone size follow that table, whereas D and trimming were derived from the DNA. In the table there are over 90,000 clones, approximately 91% of which are singletons. CDR1 SGHRS and CDR2 YFSETQ come from the germline V gene. The CDR3 is 16 amino acids. The J segment lost 4 bases and the V segment lost 0 bases, leaving 6 bases of the junction unmatched. This TCR derives from a woman between 65 and 79 years old with acute or convalescent COVID-19. Material: peripheral blood. The rearrangement uses TRBV5-1 and TRBJ2-3, with TRBD2 identical over 9 bases. CDR3 bases: TGCGCCAGCAGCTTGGCCGGCGGGGGGGCGGCAGATACGCAGTATTTT. Its translation is CASSLAGGGAADTQYF.